This is a list of T cell receptor beta chains from one sample in a study of blood T cell repertoires in COVID-19. The data were produced by immunoSEQ multiplex PCR, yet TCRdb's version contains in-frame clones alone and is incomplete. This sample carries fewer than 150,000 clones, 80% to 90% of them seen once, and the ten largest clones take more than 3.5%. Sequenced sample: peripheral blood. These receptors were taken from a woman aged 60 to 75 with acute or convalescent COVID-19. Each CDR3 is given with its conserved first and last residue. The order of the fields is J gene, D gene, clone size, V gene, CDR3 DNA, CDR3 protein. D genes are given only for firm matches. Some rows have no size entry. The others give once, few or many, or a class for an expanded clone.

>TRBJ2-1|TRBD1|once|TRBV6-5
TGTGCCAGCAGTCAGGACAGGGGGATAATCTATGAGCAGTTCTTC
CASSQDRGIIYEQFF
>TRBJ2-2|NA|NA|TRBV28
TGTGCCAGCAGTTATGGGCTTGACACCGGGGAGCTGTTTTTT
CASSYGLDTGELFF
>TRBJ1-3|NA|NA|TRBV7-9
TGTGCCAGCAGCTCGGAGGTGGGAGGAAACACCATATATTTT
CASSSEVGGNTIYF
>TRBJ2-5|NA|NA|TRBV19
TGTGCCAGTAGTCGGACTTCCCAAGAGACCCAGTACTTC
CASSRTSQETQYF
>TRBJ1-2|NA|NA|TRBV5-6
TGTGCCAGCAGCTTGGAGGCACTCGGGGAAAACTATGGCTACACCTTC
CASSLEALGENYGYTF
>TRBJ1-1|TRBD1|NA|TRBV6-5
TGTGCCAGCAGTTCCTTACTCAGGGGGATGAACACTGAAGCTTTCTTT
CASSSLLRGMNTEAFF
>TRBJ2-3|TRBD1|NA|TRBV6-2/TRBV6-3
TGTGCCAGCAGTTACCAGAACGGACAGGGATGGAGCACAGATACGCAGTATTTT
CASSYQNGQGWSTDTQYF
>TRBJ1-1|NA|NA|TRBV3-1/TRBV3-2
TGTGCCAGCAGCCTGAGGGGGGGGCGCAGTACTGAAGCTTTCTTT
CASSLRGGRSTEAFF
>TRBJ1-1|NA|NA|TRBV5-1
TGCGCCAGCAGCTGGGAGGGGGAGAACACTGAAGCTTTCTTT
CASSWEGENTEAFF
>TRBJ2-1|TRBD2|NA|TRBV2
TGTGCCAGCAGCCAAAGGGGGTGGAAGCGGGAGTTCTACAATGAGCAGTTCTTC
CASSQRGWKREFYNEQFF
>TRBJ2-7|NA|NA|TRBV7-8
TGTGCCAGCAGCTTAGGCGCGGACTCGTTCTACGAGCAGTACTTC
CASSLGADSFYEQYF
>TRBJ2-7|NA|NA|TRBV27
TGTGCCAGCCGTTGGACAGCCACCCCCTACGAGCAGTACTTC
CASRWTATPYEQYF
>TRBJ1-6|NA|NA|TRBV2
TGTGCCAGCAGGGCAGGGTCTTATTCACCCCTCCACTTT
CASRAGSYSPLHF
>TRBJ1-6|TRBD1|few|TRBV7-8
TGTGCCAGCAGCCTGGGACAGAGTTCTTCACCCCTCCACTTT
CASSLGQSSSPLHF
>TRBJ2-3|NA|NA|TRBV9
TGTGCCAGCAGCGTAGCTCCAGGGGGCACAGATACGCAGTATTTT
CASSVAPGGTDTQYF
>TRBJ1-2|NA|NA|TRBV25-1
TGTGCCAGCAGTGAAGGGACTTCTTTGTATGGCTACACCTTC
CASSEGTSLYGYTF
>TRBJ2-3|NA|NA|TRBV6-5
TGTGCCAGCAACCAGATGGAGGCAGTCGGTACGCAGTATTTT
CASNQMEAVGTQYF